This is a list of T cell receptor beta chains from one sample in a study of T cell responses to AZD1222 COVID-19 vaccine. Generated by immunoSEQ multiplex PCR, the TCRdb table keeps only in-frame clones and is missing some. Of about 85,000 clones in the sample, 70% to 90% were seen once. The source material was peripheral blood, sampled on day 0 of AZD1222 vaccination. The receptors were sampled from an adult in good health. Each CDR3 is given with its conserved first and last residue. Each record gives: CDR3 DNA, CDR3 protein, D gene, V gene, clone size, J gene. A D gene is named only where the DNA matches it firmly. Some rows mark clone size as missing; the rest say once, few, many or name a class of expanded clone.

TGTGCCAGTAGTGGGACTAGCGGCCACGAGCAGTACTTC,CASSGTSGHEQYF,TRBD2,TRBV19,-,TRBJ2-7
TGCGCCAGCAGCTCCGGGACTAGCGGGAGTTCCGAGCAGTACTTC,CASSSGTSGSSEQYF,TRBD2,TRBV5-1,-,TRBJ2-7
TGTGCCAGTAGTCCTCAGATCACGAGGGGCAATGAGCAGTTCTTC,CASSPQITRGNEQFF,-,TRBV19,-,TRBJ2-1
TGTGCCAGCAGCGTGCTATCTGGGGGCCGAAGGGGCTACACCTTC,CASSVLSGGRRGYTF,-,TRBV9,-,TRBJ1-2
TGTGCCAGCAGGAACAGGGACAGAAGGGGGGAGCAGTACTTC,CASRNRDRRGEQYF,TRBD1,TRBV6-5,few,TRBJ2-7
TGTGCCAGCCTACGGGATTTGGACACCGGGGAGCTGTTTTTT,CASLRDLDTGELFF,-,TRBV18,-,TRBJ2-2
TGTGCCAGCCCCCGGGGGGACAGGGTTCCGAGCTCCTATAATTCACCCCTCCACTTT,CASPRGDRVPSSYNSPLHF,-,TRBV21-1,-,TRBJ1-6
TGCGCCAGCAGCCATGGGACAGGGGGCACCAATCAGCCCCAGCATTTT,CASSHGTGGTNQPQHF,TRBD1,TRBV5-1,once,TRBJ1-5
TGCAGTGCTCCCGGGGGTGAGCAGTTCTTC,CSAPGGEQFF,-,TRBV20-1,-,TRBJ2-1
TGTGCCAGCAGTTCGTCTCGACTCGGCGGTATCCGCGAGCAGTACTTC,CASSSSRLGGIREQYF,-,TRBV6-2/TRBV6-3,-,TRBJ2-7
TGCAGCGTAGTAATGAACACTGAAGCTTTCTTT,CSVVMNTEAFF,-,TRBV29-1,-,TRBJ1-1
TGTGCCAGCAGTCTAGGGACAGGGGGCGCCATGAACACTGAAGCTTTCTTT,CASSLGTGGAMNTEAFF,TRBD1,TRBV28,-,TRBJ1-1
TGCAGTGCTAGAGATTTGAAAGCGCAGTACTTC,CSARDLKAQYF,-,TRBV20-1,-,TRBJ2-7
TGTGCCAGCAGTTACTCGAAGACAGGGAGGAATGAGCAGTTCTTC,CASSYSKTGRNEQFF,-,TRBV6-5,-,TRBJ2-1